Each of the 2 T cell receptor beta chains below was sequenced from the same sample in a study of blood T cell repertoires in COVID-19. Method: immunoSEQ multiplex PCR; TCRdb's copy keeps in-frame clones and lacks some. Here the sample spans hundreds of thousands of clones, roughly 85% being singletons. The sample consisted of PBMCs or T cells enriched from blood (not recorded which). The receptors come from a woman aged 45-65 years who had recovered from COVID-19.

The rearrangement joins TRBV7-2 to TRBJ1-1; TRBD1 matches 10 bases. Per germline, CDR1 SGHTA and CDR2 FQGNSA. This CDR3 is built from 16 residues. Trimming at V came to 1 base and at J to 8 bases, leaving 10 bases not matched to a gene. CDR3 region: CASSLGWGQGRMEAFF. In DNA form, the CDR3 reads TGTGCCAGCAGCTTAGGATGGGGACAGGGGAGGATGGAAGCTTTCTTT.

The chain employs TRBV5-1 and TRBJ2-5; 8 positions match TRBD1. The CDR3 length is 15 residues. CDR1 is SGHRS, CDR2 YFSETQ, per germline. The V and J ends lost 1 base and 2 bases, in that order; junction bases with no gene match: 4. The CDR3, as DNA: TGCGCCAGCAGCTTGTCAGGACAGGGACAAGAGACCCAGTACTTC. Protein product: CASSLSGQGQETQYF.